The next 31 T cell receptor beta chains were all read from a single sample in a study of prognosis after radiotherapy for stage I lung cancer. TCR beta CDR3 amplification from genomic DNA was performed by two-round multiplex PCR. With primers specific to each TRBV and TRBJ gene, the first-round PCR was performed. TCRdb called the multiplex PCR reads again in MiXCR, with one record for every CDR3 protein. The sample shows some 35,000 distinct CDR3 sequences, approximately 35% of them seen only once. This sample comprised PBMCs, obtained before or after stereotactic body radiation therapy (not recorded which). These TCRs come from a donor at least 50 years old with non-small cell lung cancer.

This clonotype was picked up many times. This chain uses TRBV30 with TRBJ2-2; 9 nucleotides match TRBD1. The CDR3 is made up of 17 amino acids. V shed 1 base and J 1 base; nucleotides not matched to a gene: 7. Germline values: CDR1 GTSNPN, CDR2 SVGIG (reference sequence). CDR3 nucleotides: TGTGCCTGGAGTGGAAAGGGGACAGGGAAGAACACCGGGGAGCTGTTTTTT. Encoded protein: CAWSGKGTGKNTGELFF.

This clonotype was recorded at least ten times. The rearrangement uses TRBV14 and TRBJ2-2; D gene unclear. CDR1 and CDR2 from the germline V gene are SGHDN and FVKESK. CDR3 length: 15 amino acids. With 0 bases removed from V and 5 bases from J, the gap between germline ends came to 10 bases. The CDR3 sequence is CASSQEVSRTGELFF. The DNA for the CDR3 is TGTGCCAGCAGCCAAGAAGTAAGCCGGACCGGGGAGCTGTTTTTT.

By sample share, this clonotype is medium-sized. V is TRBV20-1 and J is TRBJ1-6, with D possibly TRBD1 on 6 matching bases. Germline V CDR1 and CDR2: DFQATT, SNEGSKA (reference sequence). Trimming stripped 4 bases from V and 3 bases from J, with 16 bases between. The CDR3 sequence is 16 residues long. CDR3 loop: CSAKVGQYNYNSPLHF. In DNA, the CDR3 is TGCAGTGCTAAGGTTGGACAGTACAACTATAATTCACCCCTCCACTTT.

This clonotype was found many times. At one of its ends the junction is not consistent with the germline gene, which may arise from a read error. The chain employs TRBV2 and TRBJ1-2, with D unresolved. The CDR3 totals 12 residues. Per the germline V gene, CDR1 is SNHLY and CDR2 is FYNNEI. This CDR3 is CASSLGFYGCTF. In DNA form, the CDR3 reads TGTGCCAGCAGTCTAGGGTTCTATGGCTGCACCTTC.

About this clonotype itself: This likely stems from a read error, as it lies one base from a far larger clone. The CDR3 coding sequence is TGTGCCAGCAGCCCAGGGGTAATGGCCGAGCAGTACTTC. This encodes CASSPGVMAEQYF. V and J are TRBV11-2 and TRBJ2-7, with TRBD1 as a possible D gene (6 bases). This CDR3 spans 13 amino acids. The V gene's germline CDR1 is SGHAT and CDR2 FQNNGV. V lost 5 bases to trimming and J lost 6 bases, with 14 bases between them.

Note on this clonotype: A read error may produce the germline difference seen at one junction end. This chain links TRBV6-4 with TRBJ2-7; 7 bases fit TRBD1. The germline V gene encodes CDR1 MRHNA and CDR2 SNTAGT. The CDR3 has 17 residues. The CDR3 nucleotides read TGTGCCAGCAGTTACTCGCGCCCCGGGACAGTGACCTACGAGCAGTACTTC. It specifies CASSYSRPGTVTYEQYF.

This clonotype has a count of ten or more. The rearrangement links TRBV4-1 to TRBJ1-3; no clear D gene. V lost 0 bases, J lost 5 bases, and 32 bases lay in between. The germline V gene encodes CDR1 MGHRA and CDR2 YSYEKL. This CDR3 comprises 22 residues. CDR3 in DNA: TGCGCCAGCAGCCAAGAGGTGGGTCGTCAAGCGAGCCCGGGGATAATGAGAAACACCATATATTTT. Amino acids: CASSQEVGRQASPGIMRNTIYF.

This clonotype has ten or more counts. The chain combines TRBV6-5 with TRBJ2-7; the match to TRBD2 covers 8 bases. This CDR3 spans 15 amino acids. Germline V gene data show CDR1 as MNHEY and CDR2 as SVGAGI. After removal of 2 bases from V and 2 bases from J, the junction contained 5 bases not matched to a gene. The CDR3 reads CASSYPPGGTYEQYF. Written as DNA, the CDR3 is TGTGCCAGCAGTTACCCCCCGGGGGGGACCTACGAGCAGTACTTC.

This clonotype was seen ten or more times. The chain has TRBV6-1 and TRBJ1-4, with 7 bases that match TRBD1. V was pared by 5 bases and J by 3 bases, with 12 bases of the junction left unmatched. The CDR3 loop spans 17 amino acids. Germline CDR1 is MNHNS and CDR2 is SASEGT. As DNA, the CDR3 is TGTGCCAGCAGTCTGGGGACAGCCTGGAGGTCTAATGAAAAACTGTTTTTT. Translated, it gives CASSLGTAWRSNEKLFF.

The rearrangement uses TRBV6-1 and TRBJ2-5; 7 nucleotides line up with TRBD1. This CDR3 is built from 13 residues. V lost 1 base and J lost 4; bases outside the gene matches: 0. Germline CDR1 MNHNS, CDR2 SASEGT. CDR3 region: CASSEGQGETQYF. The DNA of the CDR3 is TGTGCCAGCAGTGAAGGACAGGGAGAGACCCAGTACTTC.

Turning to this clonotype: A far larger clone lies a single base away; this is likely a read error. The chain is built from TRBV6-4 and TRBJ2-3; TRBD2 agrees at 7 bases. Germline CDR1 is MRHNA and CDR2 is SNTAGT. The CDR3 loop spans 16 amino acids. The ends lost 5 bases at V and 3 bases at J; junction bases unmatched: 11. This CDR3 is CASSQTGTIGTDTQYF. CDR3 coding DNA: TGTGCCAGCAGTCAAACCGGGACTATCGGAACAGATACGCAGTATTTT.

Remarks on this clonotype: An end of the junction differs from the germline gene, which may be a read error. The chain uses TRBV6-5 and TRBJ2-1; D perhaps matches TRBD2 (5 bases). This CDR3 spans 15 amino acids. The germline V gene encodes CDR1 MNHEY and CDR2 SVGAGI. CDR3 sequence (DNA): TGTGCCAGCAATTACGGGGTCTCAAAACACAATGAGCAGTTCTTC. Translating it yields CASNYGVSKHNEQFF.

This clonotype was observed many times. This sequence joins TRBV20-1 and TRBJ2-3; 9 nucleotides agree with TRBD2. Germline values: CDR1 DFQATT, CDR2 SNEGSKA (reference sequence). V shed 1 base and J 6 bases; nucleotides not matched to a gene: 11. This CDR3 is 16 amino acids long. CDR3 in amino acids: CSARVRAGGRLDTQYF. In DNA form, the CDR3 reads TGCAGTGCTAGAGTTCGGGCGGGGGGGCGGTTGGATACGCAGTATTTT.

This clonotype was found many times. This sequence joins TRBV6-1 and TRBJ1-3; D gene unclear. The CDR3 loop spans 16 amino acids. Germline CDR1 reads MNHNS; CDR2 reads SASEGT. Trimming cost V 2 bases and J 2 bases, with 13 bases left between them. In nucleotides, the CDR3 is TGTGCCAGCAGTGAACCCGCCGCGCCAGCTGGAAACACCATATATTTT. Its translation: CASSEPAAPAGNTIYF.

This clonotype occurred a few times. A read error is possible here, since a much larger clone lies one base away. The chain has TRBV4-3 and TRBJ1-4; D call uncertain. There are 14 residues in the CDR3. In germline, CDR1 is LGHNA, CDR2 YSLEER. Trimming left V 5 bases short and J 7 bases short, with 14 bases between. In nucleotides, the CDR3 is TGCGCCAGCAGCTCGCTCGGAGTAGGTGAAAAACTGTTTTTT. Protein product: CASSSLGVGEKLFF.

This clonotype was seen repeatedly, ten times or more. One end of the junction varies from germline; a read error may be responsible. The rearrangement uses TRBV20-1 and TRBJ2-1; 7 bases map to TRBD2. Germline values: CDR1 DFQATT, CDR2 SNEGSKA (reference sequence). The CDR3 is 13 residues long. CDR3 bases: TGCAGTGCTGGGAGACTAGCTCACAATGGGCAGTTCTTC. Protein sequence: CSAGRLAHNGQFF.

The V gene is TRBV12-5, the J gene TRBJ2-1; no clear D. This CDR3 contains 15 residues. Germline CDR1 is LGHNT and CDR2 is FRNRAP. With 1 base removed from V and 6 bases from J, the gap between germline ends came to 13 bases. CDR3 region: CASGLEVGLGNEQFF. CDR3 DNA sequence: TGTGCTAGTGGTTTGGAGGTTGGGTTGGGCAATGAGCAGTTCTTC.

This clonotype was seen ten or more times. The CDR3 loop reads CASSLGDQPQHF. The CDR3 DNA reads TGTGCCAGCAGTTTAGGGGATCAGCCCCAGCATTTT. The chain carries TRBV12-3 or TRBV12-4 and TRBJ1-5; D is unclear. The CDR3 is 12 amino acids. The ends were cut back, 1 base at V and 5 bases at J, with 3 bases in the middle.

This clonotype is medium-sized (0.01 to 0.1%) in the sample. The chain employs TRBV5-1 and TRBJ1-2; D ambiguous. V lost 1 base to trimming and J lost 8 bases, with 6 bases between them. This CDR3 contains 11 residues. Looked up from germline, CDR1 is SGHRS and CDR2 is YFSETQ. The CDR3 sequence is CASSLNGGYTF. CDR3 nucleotides: TGCGCCAGCAGCTTGAACGGGGGCTACACCTTC.

In this sample, this clonotype turned up many times. The V and J genes are TRBV19 and TRBJ2-7; D call uncertain. The V end lost 6 bases, the J end lost 5 bases, and 14 bases lay between the germline ends. The CDR3 sequence is 13 residues long. Germline V lookup: CDR1 LNHDA, CDR2 SQIVND (reference sequence). The CDR3 region has the DNA TGTGCCAGTAGGTCCGCCGACCGGGACGAGCAGTACTTC. Protein sequence: CASRSADRDEQYF.

This clonotype was seen repeatedly, ten times or more. The chain has TRBV2 and TRBJ1-1; 10 bases are shared with TRBD1. The V gene end was trimmed by 6 bases and the J gene end by 5 bases; junction bases not matched to a gene: 6. The CDR3 covers 14 residues. The germline V gene has CDR1 SNHLY and CDR2 FYNNEI. The CDR3 DNA reads TGTGCCAGCAGGCGAGGGACAGGGGAAACTGAAGCTTTCTTT. Translated: CASRRGTGETEAFF.

The table lists this clonotype with a count of one. The chain couples TRBV12-3 or TRBV12-4 to TRBJ2-7; 12 nucleotides align to TRBD1. The CDR3 runs to 14 residues. J was trimmed by 7 bases and V by 7 bases; bases with no gene match: 8. The CDR3 protein is CASILGQGAWEQYF. The CDR3 DNA follows: TGTGCCAGCATTCTGGGACAGGGGGCTTGGGAGCAGTACTTC.

This clonotype was recorded at least ten times. The chain is built from TRBV20-1 and TRBJ2-2, with unresolved D. Trimming pared 4 bases from V and 6 bases from J, leaving 12 bases between. The germline gives CDR1 DFQATT, CDR2 SNEGSKA (reference sequence). The CDR3 covers 13 residues. CDR3 residues: CSATDNPAGELFF. CDR3 nucleotides: TGCAGTGCTACCGATAACCCCGCCGGGGAGCTGTTTTTT.

This clonotype has at least ten counts. The CDR3 DNA reads TGTGCCAGCAGTGAGTGGGCAACTGGAAACACCATATATTTT. This translates into CASSEWATGNTIYF. V and J are TRBV6-1 and TRBJ1-3; the D is unclear. The CDR3 has 14 residues. V was clipped by 3 bases and J by 2 bases, with 8 bases between them. The germline CDR1 and CDR2 sequences are MNHNS and SASEGT.

The genes are TRBV7-2 and TRBJ2-6; D gene ambiguous. Germline V gives CDR1 SGHTA, CDR2 FQGNSA. CDR3 length equals 18 residues. V was clipped by 1 base and J by 1 base, with 14 bases between them. The CDR3 reads CASSLGWSRVSGANVLTF. CDR3 nucleotide sequence: TGTGCCAGCAGCTTAGGGTGGTCCCGGGTGTCTGGGGCCAACGTCCTGACTTTC.

This clonotype was seen ten or more times. A read error may explain this, as a much larger clone is one base away. The chain couples TRBV6-1 to TRBJ1-1; weak D call: TRBD1 (5 bases). The CDR3 is 13 residues long. Trimming took 7 bases from V and 4 from J, leaving 13 bases between them. Germline CDR1 MNHNS, CDR2 SASEGT. CDR3 in amino acids: CASTEWGVTEAFF. CDR3 DNA sequence: TGTGCCAGCACCGAATGGGGGGTCACTGAAGCTTTCTTT.

Notes on this clonotype: A single base separates this from a much larger clone, so it may be a read error. This chain joins TRBV7-9 and TRBJ2-1; D is ambiguous. V was shortened by 1 base and J by 13 bases, with 11 bases between the two germline ends. Germline CDR1 SEHNR, CDR2 FQNEAQ (reference sequence). This CDR3 spans 12 amino acids. The chain's CDR3 is CASSLGWGSQFF. CDR3 coding DNA: TGTGCCAGCAGCTTAGGCTGGGGATCCCAGTTCTTC. The full variable domain, in which reference TRBV7-9 and TRBJ2-1 provide the parts outside the CDR3, is DTGVSQNPRHKITKRGQNVTFRCDPISEHNRLYWYRQTLGQGPEFLTYFQNEAQLEKSRLLSDRFSAERPKGSFSTLEIQRTEQGDSAMYLCASSLGWGSQFFGPGTRLTVL.

Concerning this clonotype itself: A much larger clone is a single base away; this may be a read error. V is TRBV4-1 and J is TRBJ2-2; the match to TRBD2 covers 8 bases. The germline V gene encodes CDR1 MGHRA and CDR2 YSYEKL. The CDR3 has 15 amino acids. The CDR3 nucleotides read TGCGCCAGCAGCCAAGCCGGGGGGGTCACCGGGGAGCCGTTTTTT. Translation: CASSQAGGVTGEPFF.

This chain joins TRBV6-2 or TRBV6-3 and TRBJ2-3, with unresolved D. This CDR3 comprises 13 residues. Germline V lookup: CDR1 MNHEY, CDR2 SVGEGT. The V gene lost 7 bases and the J gene lost 6 bases, with 14 bases spanning the gap. The CDR3 spells CASILRTTDTQYF. CDR3 in DNA: TGTGCCAGCATCTTGCGGACCACCGATACGCAGTATTTT.

As concerns this clonotype: A single base is all that separates this from a far larger clone, so a read error is likely. The V gene is TRBV9, the J gene TRBJ2-1; 7 bases map to TRBD1. The CDR3 sequence is 16 residues long. Germline assignment: CDR1 SGDLS and CDR2 YYNGEE. DNA for the CDR3: TGCGCCAGCATCCAAGATGAGGACAGGCTACACAATGAGCAGTTCTTC. Protein product: CASIQDEDRLHNEQFF.

This clonotype showed up many times. The chain recombines TRBV6-2 or TRBV6-3 with TRBJ2-3; 10 bases map to TRBD2. Germline V gene lookup returns CDR1 MNHEY and CDR2 SVGEGT. This CDR3 contains 18 residues. Trimming took 2 bases from V and 6 from J; bases not matched to a gene: 14. The CDR3 reads CASSYPQSGGVITDTQYF. CDR3 DNA: TGTGCCAGCAGTTACCCCCAAAGCGGGGGGGTTATCACGGATACGCAGTATTTT.